This entry describes one T cell receptor (beta chain). These data belong to a study of shared clonotypes between healthy human individuals. The repertoire was sequenced with immunoSEQ multiplex PCR; TCRdb's copy has only in-frame clones and lacks some. This table holds roughly 490,000 clones, roughly four fifths found once. Unsorted material relied on 90 million to 100 million PBMCs as the source of genomic DNA. The specimen was PBMCs. The clonotype comes from a woman between 35 and 50 years old in good health. Some clones in this sample may be carry-over from other donors' samples.

The CDR3 loop is CASSLSSLQETQYF. In DNA form, the CDR3 reads TGTGCCAGCAGCTTGAGCAGCTTACAAGAGACCCAGTACTTC. This chain uses TRBV5-4 with TRBJ2-5, with D uncertain. Germline V gene sequence: CDR1 SGHNT, CDR2 YYREEE (reference sequence). Trimming cost V 1 base and J 2 bases, with 9 bases left between them. The CDR3 contains 14 residues. The variable domain in full, with the rest retrieved from reference TRBV5-4 and TRBJ2-5, is ETGVTQSPTHLIKTRGQQVTLRCSSQSGHNTVSWYQQALGQGPQFIFQYYREEENGRGNFPPRFSGLQFPNYSSELNVNALELDDSALYLCASSLSSLQETQYFGPGTRLLVL.